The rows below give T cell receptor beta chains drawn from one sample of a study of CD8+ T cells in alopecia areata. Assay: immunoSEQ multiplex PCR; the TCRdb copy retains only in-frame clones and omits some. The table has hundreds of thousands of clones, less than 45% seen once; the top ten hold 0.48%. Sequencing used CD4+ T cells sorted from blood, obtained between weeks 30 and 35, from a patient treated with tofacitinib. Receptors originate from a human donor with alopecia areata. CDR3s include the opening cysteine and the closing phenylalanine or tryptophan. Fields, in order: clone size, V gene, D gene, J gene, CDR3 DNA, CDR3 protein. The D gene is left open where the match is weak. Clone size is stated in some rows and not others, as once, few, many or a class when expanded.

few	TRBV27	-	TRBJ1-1	TGTGCCAGCAGTTTACTGGGTCCTGTGACTGAAGCTTTCTTT	CASSLLGPVTEAFF
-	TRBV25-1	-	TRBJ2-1	TGTGCCAGCAGCAAGGACTACTACAATGAGCAGTTCTTC	CASSKDYYNEQFF
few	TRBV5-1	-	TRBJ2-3	TGCGCCAGCAGCTCGACGGGGGCAGATACGCAGTATTTT	CASSSTGADTQYF
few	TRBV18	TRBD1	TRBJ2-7	TGTGCCAGCTCACCAGGAGCCCGTGGACAGGGGCGCTCCTACGAGCAGTACTTC	CASSPGARGQGRSYEQYF
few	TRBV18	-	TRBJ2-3	TGTGCCAGCTCATCACAGACTAGAAGTTCAGATACGCAGTATTTT	CASSSQTRSSDTQYF
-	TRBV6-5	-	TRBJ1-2	TGTGCCAGCAGTCCCCGGGACTCCATTGCCTATGGCTACACCTTC	CASSPRDSIAYGYTF
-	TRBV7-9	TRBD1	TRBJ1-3	TGTGCCAGCAGCTACGACAGGGGTGGAAACACCATATATTTT	CASSYDRGGNTIYF
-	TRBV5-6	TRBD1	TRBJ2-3	TGTGCCAGCACTATCTCAGGGACAGGGGATACGCAGTATTTT	CASTISGTGDTQYF
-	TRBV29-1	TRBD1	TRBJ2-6	TGCAGCGCGACCGACAGGGTATCTGGGGCCAACGTCCTGACTTTC	CSATDRVSGANVLTF
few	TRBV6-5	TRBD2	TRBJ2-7	TGTGCCAGCAGTTCGAGGACTAGCGGGATCTACGAGCAGTACTTC	CASSSRTSGIYEQYF
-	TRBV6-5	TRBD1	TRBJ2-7	TGTGCCAGCAGTTACACTACAGGGGGAAAGCAGTACTTC	CASSYTTGGKQYF
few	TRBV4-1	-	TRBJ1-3	TGCGCCAGCAGCCAAGTGGGAAGACAGCTCTCTGGAAACACCATATATTTT	CASSQVGRQLSGNTIYF
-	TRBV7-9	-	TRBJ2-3	TGTGCCAGCAGCTTAACGGGCGGGGCCTACACAGATACGCAGTATTTT	CASSLTGGAYTDTQYF
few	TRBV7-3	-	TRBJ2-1	TGTGCCAGCAGCGAAGACTCTGTAGAGCCCTACAATGAGCAGTTCTTC	CASSEDSVEPYNEQFF
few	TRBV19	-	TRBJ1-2	TGTGCCAGTAGTATAGGTGACAGACCTTGGGCAGGCTACACCTTC	CASSIGDRPWAGYTF
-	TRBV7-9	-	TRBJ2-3	TGTGCCAGCAGCGCGGGGACCGGCGGTACGCAGTATTTT	CASSAGTGGTQYF
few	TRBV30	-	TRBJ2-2	TGTGCCTGGAGGGCGGGACCGAACACCGGGGAGCTGTTTTTT	CAWRAGPNTGELFF
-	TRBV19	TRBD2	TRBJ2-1	TGTGCCAGTAGCCGCCGGAGGGGGGGACTAGCGGAGATGCAGTTCTTC	CASSRRRGGLAEMQFF
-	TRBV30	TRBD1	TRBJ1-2	TGTGCCTGGAGTGTTGGGACAGGGGGCGTCTATGGCTACACCTTC	CAWSVGTGGVYGYTF
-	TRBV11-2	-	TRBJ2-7	TGTGCCAGCAGCTTAATCCGTTTACCCTACGAGCAGTACTTC	CASSLIRLPYEQYF
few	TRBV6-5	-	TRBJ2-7	TGTGCCAGCAGTTACTCCGGGTACGGGACCTACGAGCAGTACTTC	CASSYSGYGTYEQYF
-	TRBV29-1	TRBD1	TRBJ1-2	TGCAGCGTTCAGGGGGATGGCTACACCTTC	CSVQGDGYTF
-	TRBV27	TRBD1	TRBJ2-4	TGTGCCAGCAGTTTATACCCGGGACAGGGAGACGTTCAGTACTTC	CASSLYPGQGDVQYF
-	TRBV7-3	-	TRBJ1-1	TGTGCCAGCAGCCCCGCTCATGGCTCTGAAGCTTTCTTT	CASSPAHGSEAFF
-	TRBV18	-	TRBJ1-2	TGTGCCAGCTCCCGAGAAGCAGGGCGGTCTTCTGGCTACACCTTC	CASSREAGRSSGYTF
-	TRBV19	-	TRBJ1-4	TGTGCCAGTAGCAGACAGGCTCAAGGTGAAAAACTGTTTTTT	CASSRQAQGEKLFF
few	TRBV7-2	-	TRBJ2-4	TGTGCCAGCAGCTCCGCCAATCAAGCGAGGGGCATCCAGTACTTC	CASSSANQARGIQYF
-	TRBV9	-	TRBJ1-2	TGTGCCAGCAGCGTAGGAAGGTATGGTGATGGCTACACCTTC	CASSVGRYGDGYTF
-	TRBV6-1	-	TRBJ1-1	TGTGCCAGCAGGGTCAACGGTAACACTGAAGCTTTCTTT	CASRVNGNTEAFF
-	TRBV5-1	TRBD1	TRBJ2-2	TGCGCCAGCAGCCCCTCTAGGGGGCGAGGTCTCGCCGGGGAGCTGTTTTTT	CASSPSRGRGLAGELFF
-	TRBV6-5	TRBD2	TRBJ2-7	TGTGCCAGCAGTTCCGGGGCTAGCGGAGTACGGGAGCAGTACTTC	CASSSGASGVREQYF
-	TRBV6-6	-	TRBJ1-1	TGTGCCAGCAGCCTTACGGGGAACACTGAAGCTTTCTTT	CASSLTGNTEAFF
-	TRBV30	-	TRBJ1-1	TGTGCCTGGAGACTTACGAGGAACACTGAAGCTTTCTTT	CAWRLTRNTEAFF